The 9 T cell receptor beta chains presented below share a single source sample, sequenced in a study of PD-1 blockade in classical Hodgkin lymphoma. Produced via immunoSEQ multiplex PCR; TCRdb's table is partial and in-frame only. The sample comprises just under 20,000 clones, about 83% of which are singletons, and approximately 1.3% rests with the top ten. Time point specified: newly diagnosed, previously untreated cHL patient sample. The study purified CD4+ T cells from thawed PBMCs using magnetic negative selection. The sequencing input was CD4+ T cells from blood. The origin of the receptors is a human donor with classical Hodgkin lymphoma.

This chain connects TRBV19 to TRBJ1-5; TRBD1 might be the D (5 bases). Looked up from germline, CDR1 is LNHDA and CDR2 is SQIVND (reference sequence). V lost 6 bases to trimming and J lost 4 bases, with 10 bases between them. This CDR3 spans 13 amino acids. CDR3 residues: CASRGLWNQPQHF. The CDR3 DNA reads TGTGCCAGTAGGGGACTTTGGAATCAGCCCCAGCATTTT.

This clone has more than one count but fewer than ten. The chain recombines TRBV5-6 with TRBJ2-7; D unclear. V was pared by 0 bases and J by 3 bases, with 13 bases between. Germline V CDR1 and CDR2: SGHDT, YYEEEE. The CDR3 has 15 amino acids. This CDR3 is CASSLVVRSVYEQYF. CDR3 in DNA: TGTGCCAGCAGCTTGGTTGTCAGATCTGTCTACGAGCAGTACTTC.

V usage is TRBV19 and J usage is TRBJ2-2; the D call may be TRBD1 or TRBD2 (6 bases each). The CDR3 is 16 residues long. Between the trimmed V and J ends, which lost 3 bases and 5 bases, there was a span of 16 bases. The germline gives CDR1 LNHDA, CDR2 SQIVND (reference sequence). The CDR3 DNA is TGTGCCAGTAGTATTGGTGGTCAGGGGAGGACCGGGGAGCTGTTTTTT. It specifies CASSIGGQGRTGELFF.

This rearrangement joins TRBV7-2 to TRBJ2-3; D is ambiguous. This CDR3 contains 15 residues. CDR1 and CDR2 (germline): SGHTA, FQGNSA. Trimming took off 1 base at V and 1 base at J, with 9 bases between the two ends. The DNA of the CDR3 is TGTGCCAGCAGCTTAGACGAGGTACGCACAGATACGCAGTATTTT. Its translation: CASSLDEVRTDTQYF.

The genes are TRBV28 and TRBJ2-7, with a weak D call TRBD1 (6 bases). Germline V lookup: CDR1 MDHEN, CDR2 SYDVKM. The CDR3 covers 12 residues. V lost 3 bases to trimming and J lost 10 bases, with 13 bases between them. This CDR3 reads CASSFQQGPQYF. CDR3 nucleotide sequence: TGTGCCAGCAGTTTCCAACAGGGACCCCAGTACTTC.

The chain joins TRBV5-6 to TRBJ2-7; D uncertain. The CDR3 covers 11 residues. CDR1 and CDR2 from the germline V gene are SGHDT and YYEEEE. With 4 bases removed from V and 5 bases from J, the gap between germline ends came to 7 bases. The CDR3, as DNA: TGTGCCAGCAGCCTAGGCGACGAGCAGTACTTC. Its protein is CASSLGDEQYF.

This rearrangement joins TRBV28 to TRBJ1-4; D gene uncertain. The CDR3 contains 15 residues. V was pared by 6 bases and J by 0 bases, with 11 bases between. Germline V gene sequence: CDR1 MDHEN, CDR2 SYDVKM. The CDR3 reads CASSTPATTNEKLFF. DNA of the CDR3: TGTGCCAGCAGCACCCCGGCTACAACTAATGAAAAACTGTTTTTT.

The V and J genes are TRBV7-8 and TRBJ2-1; TRBD1 might be the D (5 bases). V lost 7 bases to trimming and J lost 8 bases, with 15 bases between them. This CDR3 comprises 13 residues. Germline assignment: CDR1 SGHVS and CDR2 FQNEAQ. The chain's CDR3 is CASTWGGLDEQFF. CDR3 nucleotides: TGTGCCAGCACCTGGGGCGGTCTCGATGAGCAGTTCTTC.

This rearrangement joins TRBV15 to TRBJ2-5; a weak D match, TRBD2 (5 bases). V lost 4 bases to trimming and J lost 7 bases, with 10 bases between them. From germline, CDR1 is LNHNV and CDR2 YYDKDF (reference sequence). The CDR3 totals 12 residues. The CDR3 DNA reads as TGTGCCACCAGCAACGGTGCGGGGACCCAGTACTTC. This sequence encodes CATSNGAGTQYF.